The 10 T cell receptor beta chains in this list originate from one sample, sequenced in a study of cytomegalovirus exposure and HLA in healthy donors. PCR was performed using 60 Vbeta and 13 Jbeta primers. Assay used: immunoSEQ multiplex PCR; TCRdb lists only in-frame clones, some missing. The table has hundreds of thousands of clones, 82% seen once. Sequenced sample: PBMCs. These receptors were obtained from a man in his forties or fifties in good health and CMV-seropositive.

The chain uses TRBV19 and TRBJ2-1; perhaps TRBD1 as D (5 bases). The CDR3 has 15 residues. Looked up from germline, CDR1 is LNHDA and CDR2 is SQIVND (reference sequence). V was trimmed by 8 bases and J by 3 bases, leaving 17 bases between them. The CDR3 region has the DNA TGTGCCAGTGCAACAGGAACTTCGGTCTACAATGAGCAGTTCTTC. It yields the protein CASATGTSVYNEQFF.

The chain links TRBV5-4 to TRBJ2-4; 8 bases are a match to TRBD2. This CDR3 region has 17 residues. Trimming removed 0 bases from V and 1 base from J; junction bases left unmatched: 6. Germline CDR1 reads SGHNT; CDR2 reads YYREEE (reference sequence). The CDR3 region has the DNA TGTGCCAGCAGCTTGGTGGGTAGCGGGACCGCCAAAAACATTCAGTACTTC. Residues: CASSLVGSGTAKNIQYF.

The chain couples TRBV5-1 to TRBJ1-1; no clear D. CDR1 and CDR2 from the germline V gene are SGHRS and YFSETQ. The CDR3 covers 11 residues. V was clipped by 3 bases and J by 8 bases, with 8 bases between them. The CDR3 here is CASSSTMEAFF. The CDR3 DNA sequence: TGCGCCAGCAGCTCGACAATGGAAGCTTTCTTT.

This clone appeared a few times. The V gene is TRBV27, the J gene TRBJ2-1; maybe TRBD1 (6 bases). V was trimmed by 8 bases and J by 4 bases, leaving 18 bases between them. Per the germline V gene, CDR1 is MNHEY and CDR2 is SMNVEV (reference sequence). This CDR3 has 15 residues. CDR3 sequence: CASHHWKGVYNEQFF. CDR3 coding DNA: TGTGCCAGCCATCACTGGAAGGGGGTATACAATGAGCAGTTCTTC.

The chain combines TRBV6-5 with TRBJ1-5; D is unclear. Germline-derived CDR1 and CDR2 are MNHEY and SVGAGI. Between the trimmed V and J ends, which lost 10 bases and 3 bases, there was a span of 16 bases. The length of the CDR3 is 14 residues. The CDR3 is CATLLGVPNQPQHF. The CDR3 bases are TGTGCCACCCTTCTCGGGGTCCCCAATCAGCCCCAGCATTTT.

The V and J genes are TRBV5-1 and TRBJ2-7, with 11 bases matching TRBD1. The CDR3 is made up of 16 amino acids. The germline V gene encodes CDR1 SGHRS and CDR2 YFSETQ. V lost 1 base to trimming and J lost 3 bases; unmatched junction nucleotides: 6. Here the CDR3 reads CASSLSRDRGDYEQYF. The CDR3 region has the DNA TGCGCCAGCAGCTTGTCTCGGGACAGGGGGGACTACGAGCAGTACTTC.

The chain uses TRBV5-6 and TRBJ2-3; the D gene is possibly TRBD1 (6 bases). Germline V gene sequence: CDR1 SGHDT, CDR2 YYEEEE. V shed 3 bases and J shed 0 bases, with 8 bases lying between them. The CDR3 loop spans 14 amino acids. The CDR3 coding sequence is TGTGCCAGCAGCTGGGACACTAGCACAGATACGCAGTATTTT. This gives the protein CASSWDTSTDTQYF.

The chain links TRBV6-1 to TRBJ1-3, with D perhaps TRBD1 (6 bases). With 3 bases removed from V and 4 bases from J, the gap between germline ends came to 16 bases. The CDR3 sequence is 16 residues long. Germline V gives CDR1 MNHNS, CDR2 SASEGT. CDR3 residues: CASSENPGAGGNTIYF. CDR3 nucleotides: TGTGCCAGCAGTGAGAACCCAGGGGCAGGGGGAAACACCATATATTTT.

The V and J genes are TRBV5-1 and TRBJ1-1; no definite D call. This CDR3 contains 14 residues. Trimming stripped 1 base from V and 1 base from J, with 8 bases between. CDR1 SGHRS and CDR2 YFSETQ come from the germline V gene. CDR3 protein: CASSLLAGNTEAFF. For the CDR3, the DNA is TGCGCCAGCAGCTTGTTAGCCGGGAACACTGAAGCTTTCTTT.

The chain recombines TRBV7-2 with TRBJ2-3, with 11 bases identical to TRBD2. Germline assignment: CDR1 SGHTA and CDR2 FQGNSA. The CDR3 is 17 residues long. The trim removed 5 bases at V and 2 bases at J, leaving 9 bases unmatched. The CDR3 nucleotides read TGTGCCAGCAGCGGTTCGACTAGCGGGGTATACACAGATACGCAGTATTTT. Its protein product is CASSGSTSGVYTDTQYF.